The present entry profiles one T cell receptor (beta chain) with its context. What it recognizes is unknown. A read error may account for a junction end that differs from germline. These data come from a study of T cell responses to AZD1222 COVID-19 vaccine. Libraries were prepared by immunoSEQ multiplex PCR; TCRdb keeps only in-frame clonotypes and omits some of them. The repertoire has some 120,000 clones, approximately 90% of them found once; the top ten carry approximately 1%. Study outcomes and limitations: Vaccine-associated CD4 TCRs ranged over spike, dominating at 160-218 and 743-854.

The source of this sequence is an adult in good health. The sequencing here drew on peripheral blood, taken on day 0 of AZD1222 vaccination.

The CDR3 coding sequence is TGTGCCAGCAGCTTAGGCATATATGTGAGGGAATTGGACTTC. Protein sequence: CASSLGIYVRELDF. The V call is TRBV7-2, the J call TRBJ2-7; tentatively, D is TRBD2 (5 bases). Germline CDR1 SGHTA, CDR2 FQGNSA. The CDR3 sequence is 14 residues long.